The 7 T cell receptor beta chains listed next were all sequenced from one sample in a study of tumor-infiltrating lymphocytes in primary liver carcinoma. The tissue used was unsorted bulk material of about 19-33 mg. RNA and DNA were co-extracted from it with the AllPrep DNA/RNA mini kit. Using a constant-region primer together with ProtoScript II reverse transcriptase, TCR beta cDNA was made from around 500 ng of total RNA. Three nested multiplex PCR rounds, a slightly modified ARM-PCR, produced the libraries for TCR beta. The first two PCR rounds used TRBV1-TRBV30 primers with a Cbeta primer, roughly 10 cycles each. TCRdb fed the multiplex PCR reads into MiXCR, producing one record per CDR3 protein. The table shows roughly 80,000 distinct CDR3 sequences, with 69% occurring only once. Sequencing was done on a sample of tumor-adjacent normal liver tissue. These receptors were collected from a middle-aged man with primary liver carcinoma and hepatitis B virus infection.

In its sample, this clonotype was seen a few times. Here the CDR3 DNA reads TGTGCCAGCAGCCTAGGGACTAGCGGGAGTGATGAGCAGTTCTTC. Translation: CASSLGTSGSDEQFF. The gene calls are TRBV28 and TRBJ2-1, with TRBD2 matching 14 bases. The V segment lost 6 bases and the J segment 8 bases; nucleotides outside the gene matches: 6. CDR1 MDHEN and CDR2 SYDVKM come from the germline V gene. The CDR3 contains 15 residues.

Of note for this clonotype: This may come from a read error, since a much larger clone is one base off. The V gene is TRBV16, the J gene TRBJ2-5; a possible D gene is TRBD1 (6 bases). This CDR3 has 15 amino acids. The V gene lost 2 bases and the J gene lost 3 bases, with 13 bases spanning the gap. Germline V lookup: CDR1 KGHSY, CDR2 FQNENV. The DNA for the CDR3 is TGTGCCAGCAGCCAACCTGGACAGAGAGAAGAGACCCAGTACTTC. This translates into CASSQPGQREETQYF.

A note on this clonotype: A read error may be the cause here, since a much bigger clone is one base away. CDR3 DNA: TGCGCCAGCAGCTCGTCCGGACAGGGAGTGTGGGGGCAGTACTTC. Translation: CASSSSGQGVWGQYF. The chain carries TRBV5-1 and TRBJ2-7; 8 positions match TRBD1. The CDR3 loop spans 15 amino acids. Germline values: CDR1 SGHRS, CDR2 YFSETQ. Trimming at V came to 3 bases and at J to 9 bases, leaving 14 bases not matched to a gene.

Worth noting for this clonotype: A read error may produce the germline difference seen at one junction end. The gene calls are TRBV4-3 and TRBJ2-1; 9 nucleotides line up with TRBD2. The CDR3 runs to 18 residues. Per germline, CDR1 LGHNA and CDR2 YSLEER. CDR3 in DNA: TGCCCCAGCAGTCTGGATTGGACTTGCGGGAGGGCCTGGAATGAGCAGTTCTTC. Amino acid sequence: CPSSLDWTCGRAWNEQFF.

By share, this clonotype ranks as medium-sized. The gene calls are TRBV11-2 and TRBJ1-2; D perhaps matches TRBD1 (5 bases). The CDR3 is 15 amino acids. V was cut by 2 bases and J by 2 bases, with 12 bases left in between. Germline CDR1 SGHAT, CDR2 FQNNGV. This chain's CDR3 is CASSLLRQLNYGYTF. CDR3 sequence (DNA): TGTGCCAGCAGCTTACTAAGACAGCTAAACTATGGCTACACCTTC.

CDR3 sequence (DNA): TGCGCCAGCAGCTTCCAGGAGGCAGGCTATGGCTACACCTTC. The encoded protein is CASSFQEAGYGYTF. The rearrangement links TRBV4-3 to TRBJ1-2; D gene unclear. The CDR3 runs 14 residues. Germline CDR1 is LGHNA and CDR2 is YSLEER. The V end lost 5 bases, the J end lost 4 bases, and 14 bases lay between the germline ends.

This clonotype has a count of ten or more. The chain links TRBV6-5 to TRBJ1-1, with 7 bases identical to TRBD1. V lost 3 bases, J lost 7 bases, and 8 bases stayed unmatched. The CDR3 has 14 residues. Germline CDR1 and CDR2: MNHEY and SVGAGI. DNA for the CDR3: TGTGCCAGCAGTTATAGGGGGCGGGGGGTTGAAGCTTTCTTT. Residues: CASSYRGRGVEAFF.